One sample yielded the 13 T cell receptor beta chains listed below, sequenced in a study of T-cell memory formation after mild COVID-19. TCRdb processed the 5' RACE reads anew with MiXCR; each CDR3 protein has one entry. The repertoire holds a few hundred thousand distinct CDR3 sequences, with 8% to 10% as singletons. The source material was PBMCs or a T cell subset sorted from them (not recorded which). These receptors came from a man aged 18 to 35 who had mild COVID-19 (a few samples of this study predate the infection). Cell type and time point are not known.

This clonotype was recorded many times. V and J are TRBV5-1 and TRBJ2-7, with TRBD1 identical over 9 bases. The germline gives CDR1 SGHRS, CDR2 YFSETQ. V shed 4 bases, J shed 3 bases, and the junction held 2 bases outside the gene matches. This CDR3 has 13 amino acids. The CDR3 sequence is CASSRDRVYEQYF. CDR3 nucleotides: TGCGCCAGCAGCCGGGACAGGGTCTACGAGCAGTACTTC.

This chain joins TRBV20-1 and TRBJ2-1; 16 bases map to TRBD2. Germline-derived CDR1 and CDR2 are DFQATT and SNEGSKA (reference sequence). The ends lost 3 bases at V and 16 bases at J; junction bases unmatched: 3. This CDR3 has 12 amino acids. The CDR3 is CSARGLAGGRFF. The CDR3 DNA follows: TGCAGTGCTAGGGGACTAGCGGGGGGGCGATTCTTC.

In its sample, this clonotype was seen many times. The rearrangement uses TRBV5-4 and TRBJ2-7; the D is unclear. There are 12 residues in the CDR3. CDR1 SGHNT and CDR2 YYREEE come from the germline V gene (reference sequence). With 1 base removed from V and 6 bases from J, the gap between germline ends came to 8 bases. CDR3: CASSLIGTEQYF. CDR3 nucleotides: TGTGCCAGCAGCTTGATAGGAACCGAGCAGTACTTC.

The rearrangement uses TRBV7-8 and TRBJ2-1; D remains ambiguous. The germline gives CDR1 SGHVS, CDR2 FQNEAQ. This CDR3 is 15 amino acids long. The V end lost 4 bases, the J end lost 8 bases, and 18 bases lay between the germline ends. In DNA, the CDR3 is TGTGCCAGCAGCTCACCGGTCCTAAAGGGCCATGAGCAGTTCTTC. Encoded protein: CASSSPVLKGHEQFF.

This chain uses TRBV5-6 with TRBJ2-5; 7 bases line up with TRBD1. The germline gives CDR1 SGHDT, CDR2 YYEEEE. CDR3 length: 14 amino acids. V dropped 5 bases and J dropped 5; count of bases not matched to a gene: 9. The chain's CDR3 is CASSWRTGRETQYF. In nucleotides, the CDR3 is TGTGCCAGCAGTTGGAGGACAGGAAGGGAGACCCAGTACTTC.

This clonotype was detected a few times. The rearrangement joins TRBV9 to TRBJ1-6; no definite D call. V gave up 7 bases and J gave up 0 bases, with 8 bases separating them. Germline CDR1 is SGDLS and CDR2 is YYNGEE. The CDR3 spans 14 residues. The CDR3 coding sequence is TGTGCCAGCGCGAAAAGCTCCTATAATTCACCCCTCCACTTT. It codes for CASAKSSYNSPLHF.

The chain's CDR3 is CASSPQGARNSPLHF. DNA of the CDR3: TGTGCCAGCTCACCCCAGGGGGCGCGAAATTCACCCCTCCACTTT. The chain carries TRBV18 and TRBJ1-6; 8 nucleotides line up with TRBD1. This CDR3 spans 15 amino acids. V was pared by 3 bases and J by 7 bases, with 5 bases of the junction left unmatched. Germline values: CDR1 KGHSH, CDR2 LQKENI.

This clonotype was counted ten times or more. This chain links TRBV24-1 with TRBJ2-3, with a tentative D call TRBD2 (6 bases). The germline gives CDR1 KGHDR, CDR2 SFDVKD. V dropped 4 bases and J dropped 6 bases, with 10 bases sitting between them. The CDR3 has 13 residues. The CDR3 coding sequence is TGTGCCACCAGTGACGGCGGGGTGGATACGCAGTATTTT. Protein product: CATSDGGVDTQYF.

The rearrangement uses TRBV12-3 or TRBV12-4 and TRBJ1-1, with 7 bases that match TRBD1. Trimming at V came to 6 bases and at J to 11 bases, leaving 6 bases not matched to a gene. This CDR3 spans 11 amino acids. The DNA of the CDR3 is TGTGCCAGCAGCACGACAGGGAGGGCTTTCTTT. Amino acid sequence: CASSTTGRAFF.

This clonotype occurred many times. The CDR3 reads CASSYWGTGELFF. The CDR3 region has the DNA TGTGCCAGCAGTTACTGGGGAACCGGGGAGCTGTTTTTT. V is TRBV6-5 and J is TRBJ2-2; D uncertain. V lost 1 base and J lost 5, with 5 bases in between. Germline V gives CDR1 MNHEY, CDR2 SVGAGI. There are 13 residues in the CDR3.

This clonotype was observed a handful of times. V gene TRBV27 combines with J gene TRBJ2-1, with 10 nucleotides matching TRBD2. V was pared by 6 bases and J by 8 bases, with 13 bases of the junction left unmatched. The CDR3 contains 16 residues. CDR1 is MNHEY, CDR2 SMNVEV, per germline (reference sequence). Written as DNA, the CDR3 is TGTGCCAGCAGCCTTACCCTAGCGGGGGTGAGGGATGAGCAGTTCTTC. This gives the protein CASSLTLAGVRDEQFF.

The gene calls are TRBV6-4 and TRBJ1-1, with D possibly being TRBD1 (5 bases). Trimming shortened V by 2 bases and J by 3 bases, and 7 bases separated the two germline ends. The CDR3 runs to 13 residues. Germline CDR1 reads MRHNA; CDR2 reads SNTAGT. The CDR3 sequence: CASSDGQDTEAFF. The CDR3 DNA is TGTGCCAGCAGTGACGGACAAGACACTGAAGCTTTCTTT.

Ten or more counts support this clonotype. The chain carries TRBV4-2 and TRBJ2-2, with D unresolved. The CDR3 loop spans 16 amino acids. The V end was cut by 4 bases, the J end by 1 base, with 13 bases between. Per germline, CDR1 LGHNA and CDR2 YNFKEQ. The CDR3 protein is CASSPREGVNTGELFF. CDR3 nucleotides: TGTGCCAGCAGCCCACGCGAAGGAGTGAACACCGGGGAGCTGTTTTTT.